This TCR beta chain was recovered during a study of shared clonotypes between healthy human individuals. For the study at large: Plates per donor: three CD4 naive, three CD4 memory, two CD8 naive, one CD8 memory. Study-level findings and limits: Among the subsets, naive ones generally showed larger estimated richness than memory ones.

Terminally differentiated effector memory CD45RA+ cells were excluded by CCR7 positive selection of CD45RO-negative cells. There were only Caucasian adults among the donors, and all lived in Nashville, Tennessee. Sequencing was performed with immunoSEQ multiplex PCR; in TCRdb, only in-frame clones are kept and a portion is missing. The sample lists about 820,000 clones, nearly 95% occurring once. V was clipped by 3 bases and J by 4 bases, with 4 bases between them. Germline assignment: CDR1 MDHEN and CDR2 SYDVKM. The CDR3 sequence is 11 residues long. Turning to this clone: What it binds is unknown. Other DNA sequences of this sample code for an identical CDR3.

The chain employs TRBV28 and TRBJ2-7; D not resolved. The clonotype originates from a man aged 25-40 years in good health. Sequenced input: naive CD8+ T cells sorted from blood. Written as DNA, the CDR3 is TGTGCCAGCAGTTTTTATTACGAGCAGTACTTC. Encoded protein: CASSFYYEQYF. The entire variable domain, with the rest obtained from reference TRBV28 and TRBJ2-7, is as follows: DVKVTQSSRYLVKRTGEKVFLECVQDMDHENMFWYRQDPGLGLRLIYFSYDVKMKEKGDIPEGYSVSREKKERFSLILESASTNQTSMYLCASSFYYEQYFGPGTRLTVT.